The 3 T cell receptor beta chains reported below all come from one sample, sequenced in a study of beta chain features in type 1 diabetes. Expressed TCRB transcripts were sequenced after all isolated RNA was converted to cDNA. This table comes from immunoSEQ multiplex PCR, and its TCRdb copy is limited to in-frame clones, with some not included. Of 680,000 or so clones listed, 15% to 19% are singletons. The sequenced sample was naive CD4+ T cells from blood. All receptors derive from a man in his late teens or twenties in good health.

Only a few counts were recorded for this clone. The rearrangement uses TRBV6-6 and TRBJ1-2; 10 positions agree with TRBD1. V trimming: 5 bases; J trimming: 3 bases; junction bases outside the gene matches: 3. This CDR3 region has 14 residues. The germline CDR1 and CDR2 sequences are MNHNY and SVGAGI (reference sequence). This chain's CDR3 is CASSLTGGDYGYTF. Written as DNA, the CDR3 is TGTGCCAGCAGTCTGACAGGGGGCGACTATGGCTACACCTTC.

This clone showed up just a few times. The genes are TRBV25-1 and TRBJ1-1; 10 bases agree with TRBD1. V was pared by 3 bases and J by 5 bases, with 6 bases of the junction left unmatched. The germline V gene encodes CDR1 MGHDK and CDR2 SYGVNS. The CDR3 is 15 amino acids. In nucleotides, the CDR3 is TGTGCCAGCAGTGATCCCGGGACAGGGGAGACTGAAGCTTTCTTT. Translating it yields CASSDPGTGETEAFF.

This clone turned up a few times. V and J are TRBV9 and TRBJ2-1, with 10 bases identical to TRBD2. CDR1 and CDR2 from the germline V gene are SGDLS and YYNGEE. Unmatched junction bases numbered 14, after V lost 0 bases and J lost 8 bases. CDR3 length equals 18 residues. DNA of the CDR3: TGTGCCAGCAGCGTAGGGGGAGGGAGCGGGAGGGCGAACTATGAGCAGTTCTTC. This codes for CASSVGGGSGRANYEQFF.